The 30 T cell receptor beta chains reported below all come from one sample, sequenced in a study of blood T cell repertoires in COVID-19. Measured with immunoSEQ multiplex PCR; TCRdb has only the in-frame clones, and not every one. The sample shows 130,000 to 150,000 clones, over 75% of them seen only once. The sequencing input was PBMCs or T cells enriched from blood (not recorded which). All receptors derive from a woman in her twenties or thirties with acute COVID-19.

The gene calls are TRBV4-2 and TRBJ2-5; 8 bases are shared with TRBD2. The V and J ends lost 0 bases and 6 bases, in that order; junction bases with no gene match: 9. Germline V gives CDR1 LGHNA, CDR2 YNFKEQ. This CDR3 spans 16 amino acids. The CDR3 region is CASSQDQTSGYQTQYF. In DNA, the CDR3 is TGTGCCAGCAGCCAAGATCAAACTAGCGGATATCAGACCCAGTACTTC.

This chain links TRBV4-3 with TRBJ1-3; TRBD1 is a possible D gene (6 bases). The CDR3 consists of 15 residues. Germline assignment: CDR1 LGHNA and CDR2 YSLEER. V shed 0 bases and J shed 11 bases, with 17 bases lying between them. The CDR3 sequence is CASSQEGGGPRAIYF. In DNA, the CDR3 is TGCGCCAGCAGCCAAGAGGGAGGGGGGCCCAGGGCCATATATTTT.

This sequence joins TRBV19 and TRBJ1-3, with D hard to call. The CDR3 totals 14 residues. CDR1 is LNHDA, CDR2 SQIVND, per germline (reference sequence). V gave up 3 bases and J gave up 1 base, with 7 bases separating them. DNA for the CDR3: TGTGCCAGTAGTATCCGGTTTTCTGGAAACACCATATATTTT. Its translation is CASSIRFSGNTIYF. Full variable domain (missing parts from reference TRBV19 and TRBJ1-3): DGGITQSPKYLFRKEGQNVTLSCEQNLNHDAMYWYRQDPGQGLRLIYYSQIVNDFQKGDIAEGYSVSREKKESFPLTVTSAQKNPTAFYLCASSIRFSGNTIYFGEGSWLTVV.

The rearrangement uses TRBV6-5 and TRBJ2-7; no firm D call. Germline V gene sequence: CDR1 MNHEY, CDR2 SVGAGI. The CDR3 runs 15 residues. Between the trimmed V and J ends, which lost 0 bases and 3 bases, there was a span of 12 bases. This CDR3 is CASSYSGRGNYEQYF. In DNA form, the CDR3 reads TGTGCCAGCAGTTACTCCGGCAGAGGAAACTACGAGCAGTACTTC.

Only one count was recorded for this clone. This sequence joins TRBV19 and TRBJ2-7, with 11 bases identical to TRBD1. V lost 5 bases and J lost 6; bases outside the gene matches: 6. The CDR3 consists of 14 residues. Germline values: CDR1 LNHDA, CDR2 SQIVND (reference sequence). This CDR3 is CASSFSGTGGEQYF. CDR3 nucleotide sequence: TGTGCCAGTAGTTTTTCCGGGACAGGGGGCGAGCAGTACTTC.

The CDR3 DNA reads as TGTGCCAGCTCACCTTGGGGTGGCGGGACTGAAGCTTTCTTT. The encoded protein is CASSPWGGGTEAFF. V and J are TRBV18 and TRBJ1-1; D ambiguous. Between the trimmed V and J ends, which lost 3 bases and 5 bases, there was a span of 13 bases. CDR1 is KGHSH and CDR2 is LQKENI in the germline V gene. This CDR3 is built from 14 residues.

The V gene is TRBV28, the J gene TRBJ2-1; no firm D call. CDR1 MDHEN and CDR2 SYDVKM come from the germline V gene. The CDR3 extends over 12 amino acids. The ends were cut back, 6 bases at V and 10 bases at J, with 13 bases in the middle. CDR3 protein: CASSWSSWEQFF. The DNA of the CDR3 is TGTGCCAGCAGCTGGTCGAGTTGGGAGCAGTTCTTC. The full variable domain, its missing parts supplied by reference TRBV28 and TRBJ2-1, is DVKVTQSSRYLVKRTGEKVFLECVQDMDHENMFWYRQDPGLGLRLIYFSYDVKMKEKGDIPEGYSVSREKKERFSLILESASTNQTSMYLCASSWSSWEQFFGPGTRLTVL.

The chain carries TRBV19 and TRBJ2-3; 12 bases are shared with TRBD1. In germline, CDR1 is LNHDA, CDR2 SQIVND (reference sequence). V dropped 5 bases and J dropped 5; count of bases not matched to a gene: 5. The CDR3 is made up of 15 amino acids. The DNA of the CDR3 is TGTGCCAGTAGTGTCCGGGACAGGGGGCGAGATACGCAGTATTTT. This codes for CASSVRDRGRDTQYF.

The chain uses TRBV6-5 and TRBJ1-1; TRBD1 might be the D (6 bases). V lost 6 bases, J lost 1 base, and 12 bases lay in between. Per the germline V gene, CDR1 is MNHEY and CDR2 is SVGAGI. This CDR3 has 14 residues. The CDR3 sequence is CASSTRGGNTEAFF. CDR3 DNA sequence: TGTGCCAGCAGCACCAGAGGGGGGAACACTGAAGCTTTCTTT.

The CDR3 protein is CASRMSGVGNTIYF. The CDR3 region has the DNA TGTGCCAGCAGGATGTCAGGGGTTGGAAACACCATATATTTT. The rearrangement uses TRBV25-1 and TRBJ1-3; perhaps TRBD1 as D (6 bases). The V end lost 6 bases, the J end lost 3 bases, and 12 bases lay between the germline ends. The CDR3 is 14 residues long. From germline, CDR1 is MGHDK and CDR2 SYGVNS.

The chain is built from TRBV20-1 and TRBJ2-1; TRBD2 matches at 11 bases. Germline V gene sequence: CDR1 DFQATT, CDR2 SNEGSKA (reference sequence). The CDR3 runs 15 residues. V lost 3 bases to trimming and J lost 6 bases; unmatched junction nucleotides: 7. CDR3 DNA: TGCAGTGCTAGTGTAGCGGGAGGGCTTCCCAATGAGCAGTTCTTC. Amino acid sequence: CSASVAGGLPNEQFF.

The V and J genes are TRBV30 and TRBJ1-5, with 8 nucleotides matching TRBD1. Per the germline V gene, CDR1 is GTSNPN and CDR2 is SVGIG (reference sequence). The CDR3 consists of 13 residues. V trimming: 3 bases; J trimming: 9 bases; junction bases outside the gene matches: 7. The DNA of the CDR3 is TGTGCCTGGAGCAGACAGGGGAGTATGCCCCAGCATTTT. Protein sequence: CAWSRQGSMPQHF.

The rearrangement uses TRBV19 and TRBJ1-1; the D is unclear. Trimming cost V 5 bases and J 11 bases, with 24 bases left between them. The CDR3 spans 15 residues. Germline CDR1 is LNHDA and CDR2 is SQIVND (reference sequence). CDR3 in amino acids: CASSARVVGSPGAFF. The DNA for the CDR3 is TGTGCCAGTAGTGCCCGGGTCGTTGGAAGCCCGGGGGCTTTCTTT.

CDR3 region: CASRPGQLTMEAFF. Here the CDR3 DNA reads TGTGCCAGCAGACCCGGACAGTTAACCATGGAAGCTTTCTTT. The chain joins TRBV6-5 to TRBJ1-1, with D possibly matching TRBD1 (6 bases). The CDR3 is made up of 14 amino acids. Germline loops: CDR1 MNHEY, CDR2 SVGAGI. V was clipped by 6 bases and J by 8 bases, with 19 bases between them.

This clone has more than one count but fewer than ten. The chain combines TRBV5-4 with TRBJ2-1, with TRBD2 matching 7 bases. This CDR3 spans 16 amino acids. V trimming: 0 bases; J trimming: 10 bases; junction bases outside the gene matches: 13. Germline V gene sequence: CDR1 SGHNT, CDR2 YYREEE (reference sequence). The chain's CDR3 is CASSLDRLAVPGEQFF. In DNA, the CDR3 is TGTGCCAGCAGCTTGGACCGCCTAGCGGTCCCGGGGGAGCAGTTCTTC.

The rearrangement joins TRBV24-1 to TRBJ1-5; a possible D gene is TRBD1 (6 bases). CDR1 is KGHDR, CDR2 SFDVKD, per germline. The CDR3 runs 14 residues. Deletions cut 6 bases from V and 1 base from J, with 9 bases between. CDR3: CATSSGASNQPQHF. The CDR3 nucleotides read TGTGCCACCAGTTCAGGGGCAAGCAATCAGCCCCAGCATTTT.

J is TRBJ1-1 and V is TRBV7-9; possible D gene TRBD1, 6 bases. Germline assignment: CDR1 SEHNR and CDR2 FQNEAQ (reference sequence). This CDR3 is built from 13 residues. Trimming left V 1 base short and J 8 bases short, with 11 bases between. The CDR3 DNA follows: TGTGCCAGCAGCTTAGAGGGGGAATCGGAAGCTTTCTTT. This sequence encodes CASSLEGESEAFF.

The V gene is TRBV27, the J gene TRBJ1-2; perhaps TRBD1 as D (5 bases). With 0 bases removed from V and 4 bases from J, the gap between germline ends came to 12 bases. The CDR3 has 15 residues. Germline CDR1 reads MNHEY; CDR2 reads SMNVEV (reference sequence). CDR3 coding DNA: TGTGCCAGCAGTTTATCGTCGGGGGGAGGCTATGGCTACACCTTC. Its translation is CASSLSSGGGYGYTF.

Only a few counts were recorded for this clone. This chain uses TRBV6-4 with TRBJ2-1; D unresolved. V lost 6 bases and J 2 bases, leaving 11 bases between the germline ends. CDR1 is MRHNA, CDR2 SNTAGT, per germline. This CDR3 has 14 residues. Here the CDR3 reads CASRRSEAYNEQFF. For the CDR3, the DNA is TGTGCCAGCAGGCGATCAGAGGCCTACAATGAGCAGTTCTTC.

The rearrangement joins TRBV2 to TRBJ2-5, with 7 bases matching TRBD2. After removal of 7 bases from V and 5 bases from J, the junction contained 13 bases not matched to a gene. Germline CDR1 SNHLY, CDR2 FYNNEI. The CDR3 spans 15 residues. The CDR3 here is CASTGDYASRETQYF. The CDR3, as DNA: TGTGCCAGCACCGGGGACTATGCCTCTCGGGAGACCCAGTACTTC.

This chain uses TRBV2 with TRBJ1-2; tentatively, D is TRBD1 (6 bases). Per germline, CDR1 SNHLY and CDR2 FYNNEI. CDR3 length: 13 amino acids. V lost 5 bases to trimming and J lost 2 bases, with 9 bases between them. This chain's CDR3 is CASSRTENYGYTF. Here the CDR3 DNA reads TGTGCCAGCAGTCGGACAGAAAACTATGGCTACACCTTC.

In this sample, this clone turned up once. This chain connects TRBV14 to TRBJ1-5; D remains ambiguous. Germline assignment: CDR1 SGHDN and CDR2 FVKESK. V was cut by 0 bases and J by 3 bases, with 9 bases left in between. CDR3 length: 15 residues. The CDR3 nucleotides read TGTGCCAGCAGCCAAGACTGCCGGGACAATCAGCCCCAGCATTTT. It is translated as CASSQDCRDNQPQHF.

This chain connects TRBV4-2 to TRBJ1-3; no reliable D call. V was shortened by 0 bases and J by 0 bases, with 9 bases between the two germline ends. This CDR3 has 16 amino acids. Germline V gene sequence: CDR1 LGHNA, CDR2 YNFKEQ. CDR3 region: CASSQEYPSSGNTIYF. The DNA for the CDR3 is TGTGCCAGCAGCCAAGAATACCCGAGCTCTGGAAACACCATATATTTT.

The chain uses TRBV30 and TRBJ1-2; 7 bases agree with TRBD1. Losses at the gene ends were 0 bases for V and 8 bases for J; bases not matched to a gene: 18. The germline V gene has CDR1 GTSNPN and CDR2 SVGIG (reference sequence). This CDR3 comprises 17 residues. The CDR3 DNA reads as TGTGCCTGGAGTGTACGAGTAGGGGGCGCCGGCAGATCCGGCTACACCTTC. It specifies CAWSVRVGGAGRSGYTF.

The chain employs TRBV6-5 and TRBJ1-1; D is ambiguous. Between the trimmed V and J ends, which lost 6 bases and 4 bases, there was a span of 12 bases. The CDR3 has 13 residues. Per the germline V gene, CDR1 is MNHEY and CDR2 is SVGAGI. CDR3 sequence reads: CASSVGPVTEAFF. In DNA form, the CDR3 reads TGTGCCAGCAGCGTTGGGCCGGTCACTGAAGCTTTCTTT.

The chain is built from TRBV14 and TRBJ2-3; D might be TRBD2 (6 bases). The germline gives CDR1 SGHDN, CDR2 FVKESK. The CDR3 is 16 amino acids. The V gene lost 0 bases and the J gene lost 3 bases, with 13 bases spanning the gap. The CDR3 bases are TGTGCCAGCAGCCAAGATTTTGGTAGCGGTACAGATACGCAGTATTTT. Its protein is CASSQDFGSGTDTQYF.

CDR3 sequence (DNA): TGTGCCAGCAGCCGTAGCCTCCACGAGCAGTACTTC. Protein sequence: CASSRSLHEQYF. The chain uses TRBV5-6 and TRBJ2-7, with no clear D. CDR1 and CDR2 (germline): SGHDT, YYEEEE. Trimming left V 4 bases short and J 5 bases short, with 10 bases between. CDR3 length: 12 amino acids.

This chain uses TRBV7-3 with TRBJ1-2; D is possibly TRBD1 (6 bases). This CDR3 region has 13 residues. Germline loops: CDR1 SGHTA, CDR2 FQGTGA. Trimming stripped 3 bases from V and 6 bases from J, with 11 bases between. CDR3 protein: CASSFTGLDGYTF. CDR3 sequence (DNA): TGTGCCAGCAGCTTCACAGGGCTTGATGGCTACACCTTC.

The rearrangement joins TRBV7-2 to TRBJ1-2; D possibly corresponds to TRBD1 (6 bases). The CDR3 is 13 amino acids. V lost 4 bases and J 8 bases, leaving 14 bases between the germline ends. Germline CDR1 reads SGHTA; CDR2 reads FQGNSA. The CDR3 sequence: CASSSRGGKGYTF. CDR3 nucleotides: TGTGCCAGCAGCTCGCGGGGGGGCAAGGGCTACACCTTC.

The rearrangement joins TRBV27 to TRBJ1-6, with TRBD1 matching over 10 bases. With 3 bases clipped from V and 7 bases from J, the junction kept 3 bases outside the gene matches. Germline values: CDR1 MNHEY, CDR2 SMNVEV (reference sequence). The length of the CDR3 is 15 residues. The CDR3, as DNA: TGTGCCAGCAGTTTTGTGACAGGGGGCAATTCACCCCTCCACTTT. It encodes CASSFVTGGNSPLHF.